This T cell receptor (beta chain) was retrieved from a study of cytotoxic CD8 clonotypes in ibrutinib-treated CLL. Regarding the study as a whole: Clonality went up at ibrutinib response and then declined back toward baseline at progression. Sustained-remission and progressing patients' sampling times differed.

Sequencing was performed with immunoSEQ multiplex PCR; in TCRdb, only in-frame clones are kept and a portion is missing. The sample consists of 250,000 or so clones, 70% of them appearing once. Concerning this clone itself: The antigen is not known.

The germline V gene encodes CDR1 MNHEY and CDR2 SVGAGI. The CDR3 covers 11 residues. The ends were cut back, 7 bases at V and 3 bases at J, with 7 bases in the middle. The sequence was collected from a human donor with chronic lymphocytic leukemia. J is TRBJ2-7 and V is TRBV6-5; D is ambiguous. The material was PBMCs, obtained after 24 months of ibrutinib treatment. CDR3 in amino acids: CASMDGYEQYF. In nucleotides, the CDR3 is TGTGCCAGCATGGACGGCTACGAGCAGTACTTC.